Presented here are 29 T cell receptor beta chains from one specimen sequenced in a study of shared clonotypes between healthy human individuals. It was CD45RO-negative cells, positively selected for CCR7, that made up naive CD8 cells, with terminally differentiated effector memory CD45RA+ cells excluded. The repertoire was sequenced with immunoSEQ multiplex PCR; TCRdb's copy has only in-frame clones and lacks some. The sample lists roughly 2.1 million clones; about 92% were seen once. Source material: naive CD8+ T cells from PBMCs. These TCRs come from a man younger than 35 in good health. Some clones in this sample may be carry-over from other donors' samples.

The J gene is TRBJ2-7, the V gene TRBV29-1, with TRBD2 matching over 13 bases. CDR1 and CDR2 from the germline V gene are SQVTM and ANQGSEA. This CDR3 has 17 amino acids. Trimming removed 0 bases from V and 3 bases from J; junction bases left unmatched: 8. The CDR3 here is CSVEDGGTSGTRYEQYF. The DNA for the CDR3 is TGCAGCGTTGAAGATGGGGGGACTAGCGGGACACGCTACGAGCAGTACTTC.

This chain uses TRBV27 with TRBJ1-2, with no clear D. Germline CDR1 and CDR2: MNHEY and SMNVEV (reference sequence). CDR3 length: 13 amino acids. Trimming stripped 3 bases from V and 2 bases from J, with 7 bases between. The CDR3 loop reads CASSFSINYGYTF. DNA for the CDR3: TGTGCCAGCAGTTTCTCTATAAACTATGGCTACACCTTC.

This clone was recorded once. CDR3 DNA sequence: TGTGCCAGCAGCTTAACTGGGGCCGGAGAGCAGTTCTTC. It yields the protein CASSLTGAGEQFF. This chain uses TRBV7-3 with TRBJ2-1, with D possibly matching TRBD1 (5 bases). Trimming removed 0 bases from V and 10 bases from J, with 10 bases in between. CDR3 length: 13 residues. CDR1 is SGHTA and CDR2 is FQGTGA in the germline V gene.

The rearrangement uses TRBV5-1 and TRBJ2-7; 10 bases line up with TRBD2. The V gene's germline CDR1 is SGHRS and CDR2 YFSETQ. Trimming took 1 base from V and 2 from J; bases not matched to a gene: 6. This CDR3 comprises 16 residues. The CDR3 DNA sequence: TGCGCCAGCAGCTTGCCCCAACTAGCGGGAACCTACGAGCAGTACTTC. Amino acid sequence: CASSLPQLAGTYEQYF.

This clone was found once. The chain couples TRBV6-1 to TRBJ2-7, with D unresolved. The ends were cut back, 0 bases at V and 1 base at J, with 10 bases in the middle. CDR1 is MNHNS, CDR2 SASEGT, per germline. This CDR3 comprises 15 residues. Here the CDR3 DNA reads TGTGCCAGCAGTGAAGCGCAGGACCCATCCTACGAGCAGTACTTC. This encodes CASSEAQDPSYEQYF.

The J gene is TRBJ1-1, the V gene TRBV7-9; D remains ambiguous. Trimming shortened V by 3 bases and J by 3 bases, and 5 bases separated the two germline ends. The CDR3 is 12 residues long. Germline V gene sequence: CDR1 SEHNR, CDR2 FQNEAQ (reference sequence). DNA for the CDR3: TGTGCCAGCAGCTTTTTATACACTGAAGCTTTCTTT. Amino acid sequence: CASSFLYTEAFF. Complete variable domain (other parts from reference TRBV7-9 and TRBJ1-1): DTGVSQNPRHKITKRGQNVTFRCDPISEHNRLYWYRQTLGQGPEFLTYFQNEAQLEKSRLLSDRFSAERPKGSFSTLEIQRTEQGDSAMYLCASSFLYTEAFFGQGTRLTVV.

The chain is built from TRBV6-1 and TRBJ2-1; 8 bases agree with TRBD1. The CDR3 runs to 15 residues. Germline CDR1 reads MNHNS; CDR2 reads SASEGT. J gave up 2 bases and V 6 bases, and 6 bases lay outside the gene matches. CDR3 residues: CASRPDRGTYNEQFF. CDR3 nucleotide sequence: TGTGCCAGCAGACCCGACAGGGGTACCTACAATGAGCAGTTCTTC.

The chain joins TRBV10-3 to TRBJ2-7; the match to TRBD1 covers 9 bases. The V and J ends lost 1 base and 5 bases, in that order; junction bases with no gene match: 9. This CDR3 has 16 amino acids. Germline lookup yields CDR1 ENHRY and CDR2 SYGVKD. The CDR3 loop is CAISEFKGQGSHEQYF. DNA for the CDR3: TGTGCCATCAGTGAGTTTAAAGGACAGGGGTCCCACGAGCAGTACTTC.

V usage is TRBV5-6 and J usage is TRBJ2-7, with D possibly matching TRBD2 (5 bases). The CDR3 totals 14 residues. Trimming pared 0 bases from V and 4 bases from J, leaving 11 bases between. CDR1 SGHDT and CDR2 YYEEEE come from the germline V gene. This CDR3 is CASSLGASRYEQYF. CDR3 nucleotide sequence: TGTGCCAGCAGCTTGGGGGCTAGCAGATACGAGCAGTACTTC.

V usage is TRBV11-2 and J usage is TRBJ2-7, with 7 bases aligning to TRBD2. V was clipped by 5 bases and J by 4 bases; unmatched bases: 11. CDR1 SGHAT and CDR2 FQNNGV come from the germline V gene. CDR3 length equals 15 residues. CDR3 nucleotides: TGTGCCAGCAGCCCCCCCGGGGCGGGGGAGTACGAGCAGTACTTC. This encodes CASSPPGAGEYEQYF.

CDR3 sequence reads: CAISESRLGGYTF. CDR3 coding DNA: TGTGCCATCAGTGAGTCGAGGTTGGGTGGCTACACCTTC. This sequence joins TRBV10-3 and TRBJ1-2; D uncertain. From germline, CDR1 is ENHRY and CDR2 SYGVKD. The germline V and J ends were trimmed by 0 bases and 7 bases, with 9 bases remaining between them. The CDR3 sequence is 13 residues long.

The rearrangement uses TRBV5-1 and TRBJ2-3, with D perhaps matching TRBD1 (5 bases). This CDR3 is built from 15 residues. Trimming shortened V by 4 bases and J by 4 bases, and 16 bases separated the two germline ends. Germline CDR1 SGHRS, CDR2 YFSETQ. The CDR3 here is CASSPRVRVADTQYF. As DNA, the CDR3 is TGCGCCAGCAGCCCAAGGGTCAGGGTAGCAGATACGCAGTATTTT.

The rearrangement uses TRBV9 and TRBJ1-1, with a weak D call TRBD1 (5 bases). This CDR3 has 14 residues. V was shortened by 4 bases and J by 3 bases, with 13 bases between the two germline ends. The germline V gene encodes CDR1 SGDLS and CDR2 YYNGEE. The CDR3 region is CASSLNIRDTEAFF. In DNA, the CDR3 is TGTGCCAGCAGCCTAAACATCAGGGACACTGAAGCTTTCTTT.

The rearrangement uses TRBV7-9 and TRBJ1-5; D not resolved. The germline V and J ends were trimmed by 0 bases and 6 bases, with 9 bases remaining between them. There are 14 residues in the CDR3. Germline CDR1 and CDR2: SEHNR and FQNEAQ (reference sequence). The CDR3 spells CASSLAGQLQPQHF. CDR3 DNA sequence: TGTGCCAGCAGCTTAGCTGGGCAGCTTCAGCCCCAGCATTTT.

This clone appeared a single time. J is TRBJ2-7 and V is TRBV7-9; D possibly corresponds to TRBD1 (5 bases). Germline CDR1 reads SEHNR; CDR2 reads FQNEAQ (reference sequence). The CDR3 has 14 residues. V was clipped by 3 bases and J by 2 bases, with 11 bases between them. The CDR3 nucleotides are TGTGCCAGCAGCTTTGGGGCGGACCCCTACGAGCAGTACTTC. It translates to CASSFGADPYEQYF.

The gene calls are TRBV11-3 and TRBJ2-1; 8 bases match TRBD2. The CDR3 spans 15 residues. Per the germline V gene, CDR1 is SGHNT and CDR2 is YENEEA. The trim removed 2 bases at V and 8 bases at J, leaving 8 bases unmatched. The CDR3 region has the DNA TGTGCCAGCAGCTTATTGGCGGGAGGAAGGGATGAGCAGTTCTTC. It yields the protein CASSLLAGGRDEQFF.

The chain has TRBV11-2 and TRBJ2-1; weak D call: TRBD2 (5 bases). Germline V gene lookup returns CDR1 SGHAT and CDR2 FQNNGV. V lost 1 base to trimming and J lost 12 bases, with 10 bases between them. CDR3 size: 12 residues. CDR3 in DNA: TGTGCCAGCAGCTTAGCGGGGATGGGGCAGTTCTTC. It encodes CASSLAGMGQFF.

V gene TRBV7-9 combines with J gene TRBJ2-3, with D tentatively TRBD2 (6 bases). Deletions cut 4 bases from V and 5 bases from J, with 13 bases between. This CDR3 is built from 14 residues. Germline CDR1 and CDR2: SEHNR and FQNEAQ (reference sequence). Here the CDR3 reads CASSSGLRRDTQYF. The CDR3 DNA reads as TGTGCCAGCAGCTCGGGACTGCGACGAGATACGCAGTATTTT.

For the CDR3, the DNA is TGCGCCAGCAGCTTCCTCCGACTGGCGCCCTACGAGCAGTACTTC. This encodes CASSFLRLAPYEQYF. The chain couples TRBV5-1 to TRBJ2-7; D gene uncertain. This CDR3 is 15 amino acids long. The germline V gene has CDR1 SGHRS and CDR2 YFSETQ. Trimming pared 2 bases from V and 2 bases from J, leaving 14 bases between.

The chain links TRBV28 to TRBJ1-1; D not certain. Trimming left V 5 bases short and J 0 bases short, with 19 bases between. CDR3 size: 17 residues. Looked up from germline, CDR1 is MDHEN and CDR2 is SYDVKM. The CDR3 DNA reads TGTGCCAGCAGTATATCCCCCCCCGCTTCTATGAACACTGAAGCTTTCTTT. This sequence encodes CASSISPPASMNTEAFF.

The J gene is TRBJ2-5, the V gene TRBV28; no clear D gene. Germline V CDR1 and CDR2: MDHEN, SYDVKM. V was trimmed by 5 bases and J by 2 bases, leaving 12 bases between them. The CDR3 sequence is 14 residues long. The CDR3 protein is CASSPISNQETQYF. The CDR3, as DNA: TGTGCCAGCAGTCCCATCTCGAATCAAGAGACCCAGTACTTC.

The chain combines TRBV27 with TRBJ2-3, with TRBD1 matching over 7 bases. With 4 bases clipped from V and 2 bases from J, the junction kept 6 bases outside the gene matches. Germline CDR1 MNHEY, CDR2 SMNVEV (reference sequence). The length of the CDR3 is 15 residues. CDR3 nucleotide sequence: TGTGCCAGCAGTTCCAGACAGGGTACCACAGATACGCAGTATTTT. This sequence encodes CASSSRQGTTDTQYF.

This clone was detected once. The gene calls are TRBV6-1 and TRBJ1-4; the D is unclear. CDR3 size: 16 residues. The ends were cut back, 0 bases at V and 0 bases at J, with 8 bases in the middle. CDR1 and CDR2 from the germline V gene are MNHNS and SASEGT. As DNA, the CDR3 is TGTGCCAGCAGTGAAGCCTTGGCAGCAACTAATGAAAAACTGTTTTTT. Translation: CASSEALAATNEKLFF.

V usage is TRBV7-3 and J usage is TRBJ2-1, with 10 bases lining up with TRBD2. Per germline, CDR1 SGHTA and CDR2 FQGTGA. This CDR3 has 16 amino acids. J was trimmed by 10 bases and V by 2 bases; bases with no gene match: 11. The CDR3 nucleotides are TGTGCCAGCAGCTTATCCCATAGCGGGAGGTTCGGAGAGCAGTTCTTC. Amino acids: CASSLSHSGRFGEQFF.

This chain connects TRBV6-5 to TRBJ2-7, with 10 bases matching TRBD1. The CDR3 is made up of 14 amino acids. Unmatched junction bases numbered 6, after V lost 6 bases and J lost 4 bases. Germline loops: CDR1 MNHEY, CDR2 SVGAGI. The CDR3 DNA follows: TGTGCCAGCAGCCAGACAGGGGGCAATTACGAGCAGTACTTC. It specifies CASSQTGGNYEQYF.

The CDR3 reads CASSLLGLADSYEQYF. The CDR3 nucleotides read TGTGCCAGCAGTTTATTAGGCCTAGCGGACTCCTACGAGCAGTACTTC. The chain combines TRBV28 with TRBJ2-7; 7 bases agree with TRBD2. V gave up 1 base and J gave up 0 bases; unmatched junction bases: 6. CDR1 is MDHEN and CDR2 is SYDVKM in the germline V gene. The CDR3 contains 16 residues.

This clone was recorded once. The chain links TRBV28 to TRBJ2-3, with TRBD2 identical over 7 bases. This CDR3 has 13 amino acids. J gave up 5 bases and V 9 bases, and 8 bases lay outside the gene matches. Germline V lookup: CDR1 MDHEN, CDR2 SYDVKM. In DNA form, the CDR3 reads TGTGCCAGTAGCTCGGGAGGACAAGATACGCAGTATTTT. It is translated as CASSSGGQDTQYF.

This chain connects TRBV7-9 to TRBJ2-1; D may correspond to TRBD1 or TRBD2 (5 bases each). The germline V gene has CDR1 SEHNR and CDR2 FQNEAQ (reference sequence). With 4 bases removed from V and 7 bases from J, the gap between germline ends came to 11 bases. This CDR3 has 13 amino acids. CDR3 nucleotides: TGTGCCAGCAGCTGGGGACCTATGAATGAGCAGTTCTTC. This translates into CASSWGPMNEQFF. Combining the CDR3 with reference TRBV7-9 and TRBJ2-1 gives the whole variable domain DTGVSQNPRHKITKRGQNVTFRCDPISEHNRLYWYRQTLGQGPEFLTYFQNEAQLEKSRLLSDRFSAERPKGSFSTLEIQRTEQGDSAMYLCASSWGPMNEQFFGPGTRLTVL.

The chain combines TRBV5-6 with TRBJ2-7, with D perhaps assigned TRBD1 or TRBD2 (5 bases each). This CDR3 is 16 amino acids long. CDR1 and CDR2 from the germline V gene are SGHDT and YYEEEE. V lost 0 bases, J lost 4 bases, and 17 bases lay in between. This CDR3 is CASSLAAGTEAYEQYF. CDR3 nucleotide sequence: TGTGCCAGCAGCTTGGCCGCCGGGACCGAAGCTTACGAGCAGTACTTC.